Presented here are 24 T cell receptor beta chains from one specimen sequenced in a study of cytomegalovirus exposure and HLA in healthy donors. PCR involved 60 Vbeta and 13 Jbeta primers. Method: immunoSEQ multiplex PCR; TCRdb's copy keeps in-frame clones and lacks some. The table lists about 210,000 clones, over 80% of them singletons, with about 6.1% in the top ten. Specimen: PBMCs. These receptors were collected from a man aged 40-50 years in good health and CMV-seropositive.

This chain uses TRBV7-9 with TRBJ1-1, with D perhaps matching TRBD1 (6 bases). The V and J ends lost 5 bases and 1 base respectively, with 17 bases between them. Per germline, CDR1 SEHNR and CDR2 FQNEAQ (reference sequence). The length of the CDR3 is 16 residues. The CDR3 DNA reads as TGTGCCAGCAGCCGAAAATTAGGACAGAGGAACACTGAAGCTTTCTTT. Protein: CASSRKLGQRNTEAFF.

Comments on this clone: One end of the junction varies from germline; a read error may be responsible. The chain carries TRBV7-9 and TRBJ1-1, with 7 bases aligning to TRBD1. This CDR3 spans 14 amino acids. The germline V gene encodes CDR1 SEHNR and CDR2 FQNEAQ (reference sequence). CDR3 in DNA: TGTGCCAGCAGCCCGACAGGGAGAAAGACTGGAGCTTTCTTT. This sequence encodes CASSPTGRKTGAFF.

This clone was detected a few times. CDR3 in DNA: TGTGCCAGCAGTAACGGGGCTGGGGCCAACGTCCTGACTTTC. Translated, it gives CASSNGAGANVLTF. The chain uses TRBV27 and TRBJ2-6, with TRBD2 as a possible D gene (5 bases). This CDR3 has 14 amino acids. The germline CDR1 and CDR2 sequences are MNHEY and SMNVEV (reference sequence). V was trimmed by 5 bases and J by 2 bases, leaving 7 bases between them. Combining the CDR3 with reference TRBV27 and TRBJ2-6 gives the whole variable domain EAQVTQNPRYLITVTGKKLTVTCSQNMNHEYMSWYRQDPGLGLRQIYYSMNVEVTDKGDVPEGYKVSRKEKRNFPLILESPSPNQTSLYFCASSNGAGANVLTFGAGSRLTVL.

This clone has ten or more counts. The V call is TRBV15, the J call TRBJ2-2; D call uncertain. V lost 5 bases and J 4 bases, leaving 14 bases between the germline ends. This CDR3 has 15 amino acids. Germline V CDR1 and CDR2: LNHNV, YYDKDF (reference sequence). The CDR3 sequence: CATSSSSRGTGELFF. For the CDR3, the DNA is TGTGCCACCAGCTCCTCCTCGCGTGGCACCGGGGAGCTGTTTTTT. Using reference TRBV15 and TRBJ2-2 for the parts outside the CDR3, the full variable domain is DAMVIQNPRYQVTQFGKPVTLSCSQTLNHNVMYWYQQKSSQAPKLLFHYYDKDFNNEADTPDNFQSRRPNTSFCFLDIRSPGLGDTAMYLCATSSSSRGTGELFFGEGSRLTVL.

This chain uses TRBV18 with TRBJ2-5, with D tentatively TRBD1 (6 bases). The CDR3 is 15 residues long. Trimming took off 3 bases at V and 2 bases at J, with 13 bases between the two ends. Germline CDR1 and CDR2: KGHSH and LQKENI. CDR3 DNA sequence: TGTGCCAGCTCACCCCGGGCAGGGGTACAAGAGACCCAGTACTTC. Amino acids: CASSPRAGVQETQYF.

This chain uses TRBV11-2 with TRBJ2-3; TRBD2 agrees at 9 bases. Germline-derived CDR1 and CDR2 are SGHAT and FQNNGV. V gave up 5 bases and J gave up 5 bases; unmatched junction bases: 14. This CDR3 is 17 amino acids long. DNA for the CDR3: TGTGCCAGCAGCCCGGGGGGTAGCGGGAGTTTCAGAGATACGCAGTATTTT. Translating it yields CASSPGGSGSFRDTQYF.

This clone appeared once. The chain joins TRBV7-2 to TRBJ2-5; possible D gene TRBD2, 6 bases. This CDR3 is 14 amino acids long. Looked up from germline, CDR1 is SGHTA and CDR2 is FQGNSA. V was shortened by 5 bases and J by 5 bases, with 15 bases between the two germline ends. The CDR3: CASSPRRAHETQYF. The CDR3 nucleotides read TGTGCCAGCAGCCCTAGGAGGGCCCATGAGACCCAGTACTTC.

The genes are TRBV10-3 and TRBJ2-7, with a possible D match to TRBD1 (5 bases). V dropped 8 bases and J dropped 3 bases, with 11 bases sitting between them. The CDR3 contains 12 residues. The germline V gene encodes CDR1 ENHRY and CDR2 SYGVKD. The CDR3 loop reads CAIADSNYEQYF. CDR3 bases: TGTGCCATCGCCGACAGTAACTACGAGCAGTACTTC.

CDR3 nucleotide sequence: TGCGCCACCCAGACCGAACCGGGACTTCACAATGAGCAGTTCTTC. Translation gives CATQTEPGLHNEQFF. The V and J genes are TRBV5-1 and TRBJ2-1; D possibly corresponds to TRBD2 (6 bases). V was shortened by 9 bases and J by 5 bases, with 21 bases between the two germline ends. This CDR3 has 15 residues. Germline V CDR1 and CDR2: SGHRS, YFSETQ.

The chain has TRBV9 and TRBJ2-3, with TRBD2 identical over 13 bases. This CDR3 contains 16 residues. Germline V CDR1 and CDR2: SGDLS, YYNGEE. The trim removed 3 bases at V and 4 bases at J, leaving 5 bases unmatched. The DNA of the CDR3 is TGTGCCAGCAGCGCGACTAGCGGGAGGTCGGCAGATACGCAGTATTTT. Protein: CASSATSGRSADTQYF.

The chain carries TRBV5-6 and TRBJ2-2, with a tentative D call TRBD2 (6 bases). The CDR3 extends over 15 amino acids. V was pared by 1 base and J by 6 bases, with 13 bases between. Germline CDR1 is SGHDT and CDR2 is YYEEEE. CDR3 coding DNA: TGTGCCAGCAGCTTGTCGGGAGTCGTGTCCGGGGAGCTGTTTTTT. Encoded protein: CASSLSGVVSGELFF.

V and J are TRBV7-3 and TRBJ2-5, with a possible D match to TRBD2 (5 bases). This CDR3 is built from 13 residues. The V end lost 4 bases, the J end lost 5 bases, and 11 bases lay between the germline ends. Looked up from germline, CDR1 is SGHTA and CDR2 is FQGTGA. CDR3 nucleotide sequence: TGTGCCAGCAGCTACGACCCGGGGGAGACCCAGTACTTC. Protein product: CASSYDPGETQYF.

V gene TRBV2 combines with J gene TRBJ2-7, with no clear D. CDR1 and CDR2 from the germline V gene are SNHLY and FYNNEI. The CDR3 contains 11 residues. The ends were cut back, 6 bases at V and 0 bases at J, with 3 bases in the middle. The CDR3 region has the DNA TGTGCCAGCAGCCGCTCCTACGAGCAGTACTTC. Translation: CASSRSYEQYF.

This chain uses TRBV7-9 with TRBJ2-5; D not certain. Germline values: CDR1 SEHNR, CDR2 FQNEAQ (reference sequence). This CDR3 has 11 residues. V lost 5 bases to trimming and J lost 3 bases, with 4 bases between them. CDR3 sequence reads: CASSAKETQYF. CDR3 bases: TGTGCCAGCAGCGCGAAAGAGACCCAGTACTTC.

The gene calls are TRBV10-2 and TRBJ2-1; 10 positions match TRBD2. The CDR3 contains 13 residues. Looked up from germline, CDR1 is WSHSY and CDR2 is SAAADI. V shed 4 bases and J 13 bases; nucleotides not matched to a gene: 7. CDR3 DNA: TGCGCCAGCAGTGCCCGTCTAGCGGGAGACCAGTTCTTC. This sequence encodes CASSARLAGDQFF.

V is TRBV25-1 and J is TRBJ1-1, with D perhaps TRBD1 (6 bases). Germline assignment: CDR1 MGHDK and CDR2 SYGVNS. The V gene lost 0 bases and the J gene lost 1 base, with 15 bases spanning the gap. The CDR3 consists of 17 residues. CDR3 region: CASSEYGYRVGNTEAFF. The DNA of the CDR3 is TGTGCCAGCAGTGAATATGGTTACAGGGTGGGGAACACTGAAGCTTTCTTT.

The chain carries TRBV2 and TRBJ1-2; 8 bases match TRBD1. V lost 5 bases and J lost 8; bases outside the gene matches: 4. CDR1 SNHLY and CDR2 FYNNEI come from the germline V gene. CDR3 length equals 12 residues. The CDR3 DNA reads TGTGCCAGCAGTACGGACAGGGACGGCTACACCTTC. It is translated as CASSTDRDGYTF.

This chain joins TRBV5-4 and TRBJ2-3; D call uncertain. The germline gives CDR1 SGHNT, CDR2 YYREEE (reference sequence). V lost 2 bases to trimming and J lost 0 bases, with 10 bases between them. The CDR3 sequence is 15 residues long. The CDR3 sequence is CASSFRSLSTDTQYF. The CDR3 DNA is TGTGCCAGCAGCTTCCGTTCCCTTAGCACAGATACGCAGTATTTT.

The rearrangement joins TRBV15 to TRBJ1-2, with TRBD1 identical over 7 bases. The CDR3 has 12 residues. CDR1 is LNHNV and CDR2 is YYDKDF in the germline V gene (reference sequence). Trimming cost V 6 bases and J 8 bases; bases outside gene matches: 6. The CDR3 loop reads CATSSQGEGYTF. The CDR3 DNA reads TGTGCCACCAGTTCGCAGGGGGAAGGCTACACCTTC.

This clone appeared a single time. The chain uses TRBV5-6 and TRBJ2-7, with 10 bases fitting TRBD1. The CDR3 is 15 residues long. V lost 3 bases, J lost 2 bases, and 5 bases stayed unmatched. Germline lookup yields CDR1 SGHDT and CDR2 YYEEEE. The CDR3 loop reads CASSSAGQGAYEQYV. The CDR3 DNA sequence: TGTGCCAGCAGCTCGGCAGGACAGGGGGCCTACGAGCAGTACGTC.

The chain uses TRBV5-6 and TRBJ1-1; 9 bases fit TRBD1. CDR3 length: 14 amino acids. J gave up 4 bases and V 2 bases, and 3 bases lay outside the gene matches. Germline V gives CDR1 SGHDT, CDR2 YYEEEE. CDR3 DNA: TGTGCCAGCAGCTTCGGGACAGGGACCACTGAAGCTTTCTTT. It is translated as CASSFGTGTTEAFF.

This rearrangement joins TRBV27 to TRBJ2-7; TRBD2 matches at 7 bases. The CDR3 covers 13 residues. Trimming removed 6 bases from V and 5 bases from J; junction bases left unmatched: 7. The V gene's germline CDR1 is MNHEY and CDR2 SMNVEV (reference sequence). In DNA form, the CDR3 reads TGTGCCAGCAGCGGCGCTGGGGGGGACGAGCAGTACTTC. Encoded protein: CASSGAGGDEQYF.

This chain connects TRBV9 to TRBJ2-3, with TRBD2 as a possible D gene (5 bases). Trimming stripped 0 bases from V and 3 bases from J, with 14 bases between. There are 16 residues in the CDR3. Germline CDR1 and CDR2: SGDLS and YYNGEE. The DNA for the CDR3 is TGTGCCAGCAGCGTAGCTGGTCTAGCTGCTACAGATACGCAGTATTTT. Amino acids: CASSVAGLAATDTQYF.

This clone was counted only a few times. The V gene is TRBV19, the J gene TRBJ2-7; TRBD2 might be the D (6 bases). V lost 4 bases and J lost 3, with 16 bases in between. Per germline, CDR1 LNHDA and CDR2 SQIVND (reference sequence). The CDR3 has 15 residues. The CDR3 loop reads CASSTPGGVNYEQYF. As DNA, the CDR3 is TGTGCCAGTAGTACCCCCGGCGGGGTAAACTACGAGCAGTACTTC.